Listed below are T cell receptor beta chains from one sample, sequenced in a study of identical twins. One entry per CDR3 protein, called by TCRdb with MiXCR from the 5' RACE reads. The sample yields 1.5 million to 2 million distinct CDR3 sequences, less than 35% seen once. Sequencing was done on a sample of cord blood. Source of these receptors: a newborn girl in good health. CDR3s include the opening cysteine and the closing phenylalanine or tryptophan. D genes are given only for firm matches. The listing skips clone size in some rows; elsewhere it reads once, few, many or a size class.

V gene: TRBV11-2; clone size: few; J gene: TRBJ2-1; D gene: TRBD2; CDR3 protein: CASSLPSGENYNEQFF; CDR3 DNA: TGTGCCAGCAGCTTACCTAGCGGGGAAAACTACAATGAGCAGTTCTTC
V gene: TRBV12-3/TRBV12-4; clone size: NA; J gene: TRBJ1-1; D gene: NA; CDR3 protein: CASRPGRTNTEAFF; CDR3 DNA: TGTGCCAGCAGGCCGGGACGGACGAACACTGAAGCTTTCTTT
V gene: TRBV7-9; clone size: NA; J gene: TRBJ2-2; D gene: NA; CDR3 protein: CASSLTGPATGELFF; CDR3 DNA: TGTGCCAGCAGCCTGACCGGGCCAGCCACCGGGGAGCTGTTTTTT
V gene: TRBV20-1; clone size: NA; J gene: TRBJ2-7; D gene: NA; CDR3 protein: CSAREFASEQYF; CDR3 DNA: TGCAGTGCTAGAGAGTTCGCCTCCGAGCAGTACTTC
V gene: TRBV20-1; clone size: NA; J gene: TRBJ2-5; D gene: NA; CDR3 protein: CSARGPSLHEQYF; CDR3 DNA: TGCAGTGCTAGGGGTCCTAGCTTGCATGAGCAGTACTTC
V gene: TRBV10-3; clone size: many; J gene: TRBJ2-7; D gene: NA; CDR3 protein: CAISESGLYEQYF; CDR3 DNA: TGTGCCATCAGTGAGTCGGGCCTCTACGAGCAGTACTTC
V gene: TRBV25-1; clone size: few; J gene: TRBJ1-2; D gene: NA; CDR3 protein: CASSAQGLSYTF; CDR3 DNA: TGTGCCAGCAGTGCCCAGGGACTAAGCTACACCTTC
V gene: TRBV21-1; clone size: NA; J gene: TRBJ2-3; D gene: NA; CDR3 protein: CASSKEGSVNTDTQYF; CDR3 DNA: TGTGCCAGCAGCAAAGAGGGTAGCGTGAACACAGATACGCAGTATTTT
V gene: TRBV21-1; clone size: NA; J gene: TRBJ2-7; D gene: NA; CDR3 protein: CASSKGKGTEHEQYF; CDR3 DNA: TGTGCCAGCAGCAAAGGTAAGGGGACGGAGCACGAGCAGTACTTC
V gene: TRBV6-1; clone size: few; J gene: TRBJ1-2; D gene: NA; CDR3 protein: CASSDSGRVNTGYGYTF; CDR3 DNA: TGTGCCAGCAGTGATTCGGGCAGGGTTAATACTGGCTATGGCTACACCTTC
V gene: TRBV14; clone size: many; J gene: TRBJ2-1; D gene: NA; CDR3 protein: CASSQAGDYNEQFF; CDR3 DNA: TGTGCCAGCAGCCAAGCGGGGGACTACAATGAGCAGTTCTTC
V gene: TRBV25-1; clone size: many; J gene: TRBJ2-5; D gene: NA; CDR3 protein: CASSERGQETQYF; CDR3 DNA: TGTGCCAGCAGTGAACGGGGGCAAGAGACCCAGTACTTC
V gene: TRBV10-1; clone size: NA; J gene: TRBJ2-7; D gene: NA; CDR3 protein: CASSESLLGAYEQYF; CDR3 DNA: TGCGCCAGCAGTGAGTCTCTGTTGGGCGCCTACGAGCAGTACTTC
V gene: TRBV5-1; clone size: few; J gene: TRBJ2-3; D gene: NA; CDR3 protein: CASSYPGRDTQYF; CDR3 DNA: TGCGCCAGCAGTTATCCCGGCCGCGATACGCAGTATTTT
V gene: TRBV6-6; clone size: few; J gene: TRBJ1-2; D gene: NA; CDR3 protein: CASNPWDPTNYGYTF; CDR3 DNA: TGTGCCAGCAACCCTTGGGACCCAACTAACTATGGCTACACCTTC
V gene: TRBV5-1; clone size: few; J gene: TRBJ2-5; D gene: TRBD2; CDR3 protein: CASSLDPIPSGGETQYF; CDR3 DNA: TGCGCCAGCAGCTTGGACCCGATTCCTAGCGGGGGCGAGACCCAGTACTTC
V gene: TRBV7-2; clone size: NA; J gene: TRBJ2-7; D gene: NA; CDR3 protein: CAGSLGTSISYEQYF; CDR3 DNA: TGTGCCGGCAGCTTAGGGACTTCGATCTCCTACGAGCAGTACTTC
V gene: TRBV24-1; clone size: few; J gene: TRBJ1-5; D gene: NA; CDR3 protein: CATSDPRTGNQPQHF; CDR3 DNA: TGTGCCACCAGTGATCCCCGGACAGGCAATCAGCCCCAGCATTTT
V gene: TRBV20-1; clone size: NA; J gene: TRBJ1-4; D gene: NA; CDR3 protein: CSASPAGVWGEKLFF; CDR3 DNA: TGCAGTGCTAGTCCCGCCGGGGTCTGGGGGGAAAAACTGTTTTTT
V gene: TRBV4-1; clone size: NA; J gene: TRBJ2-2; D gene: NA; CDR3 protein: CASSQDRERNTGELFF; CDR3 DNA: TGCGCCAGCAGCCAAGATCGGGAGAGGAACACCGGGGAGCTGTTTTTT
V gene: TRBV5-1; clone size: many; J gene: TRBJ2-4; D gene: TRBD1; CDR3 protein: CASSPRLTGDRIQYF; CDR3 DNA: TGCGCCAGCAGCCCGAGATTAACAGGGGATCGCATTCAGTACTTC
V gene: TRBV10-3; clone size: NA; J gene: TRBJ1-2; D gene: TRBD1; CDR3 protein: CATTDRVEGGYTF; CDR3 DNA: TGTGCCACCACAGACAGGGTAGAGGGTGGCTACACCTTC
V gene: TRBV28; clone size: few; J gene: TRBJ2-1; D gene: TRBD2; CDR3 protein: CASSYLAGPSSYNEQFF; CDR3 DNA: TGTGCCAGCAGTTACTTAGCGGGGCCGAGCTCCTACAATGAGCAGTTCTTC
V gene: TRBV3-1; clone size: NA; J gene: TRBJ1-4; D gene: NA; CDR3 protein: CASSQGSVNEKLFF; CDR3 DNA: TGTGCCAGCAGCCAAGGTTCAGTTAATGAAAAACTGTTTTTT
V gene: TRBV27; clone size: NA; J gene: TRBJ2-1; D gene: TRBD2; CDR3 protein: CASSPPLLAGVVNEQFF; CDR3 DNA: TGTGCCAGCAGTCCCCCTTTACTAGCGGGAGTAGTAAATGAGCAGTTCTTC
V gene: TRBV12-3/TRBV12-4; clone size: few; J gene: TRBJ2-7; D gene: NA; CDR3 protein: CASTSGRRSYEQYF; CDR3 DNA: TGTGCCAGCACTTCAGGCCGGAGGTCCTACGAGCAGTACTTC
V gene: TRBV5-1; clone size: NA; J gene: TRBJ2-1; D gene: TRBD2; CDR3 protein: CASSWGLTQETQFF; CDR3 DNA: TGCGCCAGCAGCTGGGGACTAACTCAAGAGACCCAGTTCTTC